The rows below give T cell receptor beta chains drawn from one sample of a study of early T cells in non-severe SARS-CoV-2 infection. MiXCR, applied by TCRdb to the 5' RACE reads, yields one record per CDR3 protein. This table has 25,000 to 30,000 distinct CDR3 sequences, about 4% appearing once. Material for sequencing was whole blood. These receptors were taken from an adult who was a healthcare worker with PCR-confirmed SARS-CoV-2 infection or an uninfected control (not recorded which). Each CDR3 is given with its conserved first and last residue. D genes are given only for firm matches. A clone size is listed for some rows: how often the clone was seen (once, few, many), or a class if it is expanded.

d_call,clone_size,j_call,v_call,cdr3_nt,cdr3_aa
-,medium-sized,TRBJ1-1,TRBV4-1,TGCGCCAGCAGCCTACCAGGGAGGGCTGAAGCTTTCTTT,CASSLPGRAEAFF
TRBD1,many,TRBJ2-1,TRBV9,TGTGCCAGCAGTGCAGGGGGCGTGAATGAGCAGTTCTTC,CASSAGGVNEQFF
TRBD2,many,TRBJ2-1,TRBV18,TGTGCCAGCTCACCGGGACTAGCGGCCTACAATGAGCAGTTCTTC,CASSPGLAAYNEQFF
-,-,TRBJ1-1,TRBV20-1,TGCAGTGCCCCGGCGAGAGGGACGAACACTGAAGCTTTCTTT,CSAPARGTNTEAFF
-,many,TRBJ2-7,TRBV6-5,TGTGCCAGCAGTTACAGTCCCAGATCGGGCGAGCAGTACTTC,CASSYSPRSGEQYF
-,many,TRBJ2-6,TRBV10-2,TGCGCCAGCAGTGAGCAGGGCTATTCCCCTTTTTCTGGGGCCAACGTCCTGACTTTC,CASSEQGYSPFSGANVLTF
-,many,TRBJ2-4,TRBV12-3/TRBV12-4,TGTGCCAGCAGTTCTTACCGACGAGACATTCAGTACTTC,CASSSYRRDIQYF
-,many,TRBJ1-5,TRBV7-2,TGTGCCAGCAGCCACATAAGCGGGGGCAATCAGCCCCAGCATTTT,CASSHISGGNQPQHF
-,many,TRBJ2-1,TRBV7-6,TGTGCCAGCAGCTTAGATGCAGCCTACAATGAGCAGTTCTTC,CASSLDAAYNEQFF
TRBD2,many,TRBJ2-2,TRBV18,TGTGCCAGCTCACCAGGACTAGCGGGCACCGGGGAGCTGTTTTTT,CASSPGLAGTGELFF
TRBD1,many,TRBJ1-6,TRBV10-3,TGTGCCATCGGGGGACAGTCCTATAATTCACCCCTCCACTTT,CAIGGQSYNSPLHF
-,few,TRBJ2-5,TRBV4-1,TGCGCCAGCAGCCAAGGTCGGGGTAGAGAGACCCAGTACTTC,CASSQGRGRETQYF
-,many,TRBJ2-7,TRBV7-2,TGTGCCAGCAGCCCGTATTCTTTTTCCTCCTACGAGCAGTACTTC,CASSPYSFSSYEQYF
TRBD1,-,TRBJ1-2,TRBV12-3/TRBV12-4,TGTGCCAACAGTCCTGGGACAGGGGATGGCTACACCTTC,CANSPGTGDGYTF
TRBD2,many,TRBJ2-5,TRBV20-1,TGCAGTGCTAGAGATCGAACTAGCGGGCAGGAGACCCAGTACTTC,CSARDRTSGQETQYF
-,many,TRBJ1-2,TRBV5-1,TGCGCCAGCAGCCTTACGACAGGACCATTGGCGAATTATGGCTACACCTTC,CASSLTTGPLANYGYTF
-,-,TRBJ2-7,TRBV2,TGTGCCAGCCGGGGGAGCGAGCAGTACTTC,CASRGSEQYF
TRBD2,few,TRBJ2-7,TRBV27,TGTGCCAGCAGTCTCTACGGACAGAGACTAGCGAGTACCTACGAGCAGTACTTC,CASSLYGQRLASTYEQYF
-,few,TRBJ1-5,TRBV15,TGTGCCACCAGCAGAGATCCAGGGACCGCGAATCAGCCCCAGCATTTT,CATSRDPGTANQPQHF
-,many,TRBJ2-3,TRBV24-1,TGTGCCACCAGTTCAACTAGCACAGATACGCAGTATTTT,CATSSTSTDTQYF
-,-,TRBJ1-4,TRBV29-1,TGCAGCGTTGCAGATAGAGTAAATGAAAAACAGTTTTTT,CSVADRVNEKQFF
-,few,TRBJ2-3,TRBV6-1,TGTGCCAGCAGTGAAGGAAAGGGAATAGATACGCAGTATTTT,CASSEGKGIDTQYF
-,many,TRBJ2-7,TRBV20-1,TGCAGTGGGGTAGACGGCTCCTACGAGCAGTACTTC,CSGVDGSYEQYF
-,-,TRBJ2-1,TRBV5-5,TGTGCCAGCAGCTTTAATCGGCTAGCTTTTGAGCAGTTCTTC,CASSFNRLAFEQFF
TRBD2,many,TRBJ2-7,TRBV6-5,TGTGCCAGCAGCTTAGCGGGAGGCTCCTACGAGCAGTACTTC,CASSLAGGSYEQYF
-,-,TRBJ2-2,TRBV7-6,TGTGCCAGCAGCTTAGGCGCCTTCACCGGGGAGCTGTTTTTT,CASSLGAFTGELFF
-,many,TRBJ2-1,TRBV19,TGTGCCAGTAGTATAGTATGGGGGAATGAGCAGTTCTTC,CASSIVWGNEQFF
-,medium-sized,TRBJ2-7,TRBV6-2/TRBV6-3,TGTGCCAGCAGTTATTCTTCGGGTCCCTACGAGCAGTACTTC,CASSYSSGPYEQYF
-,-,TRBJ1-1,TRBV5-5,TGTGCCAGCAGCTTTAGTGATGCGGTGAACACTGAAGCTTTCTTT,CASSFSDAVNTEAFF
TRBD2,many,TRBJ2-4,TRBV12-3/TRBV12-4,TGTGCCAGCAGTCCTAGCGGGGCGGATGGTAGGGCCAAAAACATTCAGTACTTC,CASSPSGADGRAKNIQYF
-,-,TRBJ1-4,TRBV20-1,TGCAGTGCTAGATTTAGGATCGGCGGTGAAAAACTGTTTTTT,CSARFRIGGEKLFF
TRBD2,-,TRBJ2-1,TRBV20-1,TGCAGTGTTCTAGCGGGACTCAATGAGCAGTTCTTC,CSVLAGLNEQFF
TRBD1,many,TRBJ2-7,TRBV7-6,TGTGCCAGCAGCCCATCGGGGGACAGGGCACAGTACTTC,CASSPSGDRAQYF
-,few,TRBJ1-2,TRBV18,TGTGCCAGCTCTCCGGACACATTCTATGGCTACACCTTC,CASSPDTFYGYTF
TRBD1,few,TRBJ2-2,TRBV19,TGTGCCAGTAGTATAGCTACAGGGGGGACCGGGGAGCTGTTTTTT,CASSIATGGTGELFF
TRBD2,many,TRBJ2-2,TRBV10-3,TGTGCCATCAGTAGTAGCGGGAGTACCACCGGGGAGCTGTTTTTT,CAISSSGSTTGELFF
TRBD1,many,TRBJ2-7,TRBV18,TGTGCCAGCTCCAACCGGACAGGGGCGTCCTACGAGCAGTACTTC,CASSNRTGASYEQYF
-,many,TRBJ2-3,TRBV10-3,TGTGCCATCAGTGACTTCCTAGATACCACAGATACGCAGTATTTT,CAISDFLDTTDTQYF
-,few,TRBJ2-1,TRBV28,TGTGCCAGCAGTTACTGGTCTGGACGCAACAATGAGCAGTTCTTC,CASSYWSGRNNEQFF
-,-,TRBJ2-1,TRBV20-1,TGCAGTCCCACGCGGAAATACAATGAGCAGTTCTTC,CSPTRKYNEQFF
TRBD2,many,TRBJ2-2,TRBV20-1,TGCAGTGCTAGGCCCTCCTTCGGGGGGAGTGTCGGGGAGCTGTTTTTT,CSARPSFGGSVGELFF